This TCR beta chain is drawn from a study of blood T cell repertoires in COVID-19. Study-wide background: Samples of COVID-19 (acute and convalescent) were obtained from the United States, Italy and Spain. In each case, the material was cDNA or gDNA derived from T cells, B-cell-depleted T cells, or PBMCs.

Profiled with immunoSEQ multiplex PCR; TCRdb holds only in-frame clones, not every one. The sample holds approximately 220,000 clones, over 70% seen once. Deletions cut 7 bases from V and 0 bases from J, with 14 bases between. CDR1 is MRHNA and CDR2 is SNTAGT in the germline V gene. The CDR3 length is 15 residues. The sample taken for sequencing was peripheral blood. The V call is TRBV6-4, the J call TRBJ2-3, with D perhaps TRBD1 (6 bases). The receptor was derived from a woman aged 80 or over with acute or convalescent COVID-19. CDR3: CASKRTEPSTDTQYF. The DNA for the CDR3 is TGTGCCAGCAAGAGGACAGAGCCTAGCACAGATACGCAGTATTTT.